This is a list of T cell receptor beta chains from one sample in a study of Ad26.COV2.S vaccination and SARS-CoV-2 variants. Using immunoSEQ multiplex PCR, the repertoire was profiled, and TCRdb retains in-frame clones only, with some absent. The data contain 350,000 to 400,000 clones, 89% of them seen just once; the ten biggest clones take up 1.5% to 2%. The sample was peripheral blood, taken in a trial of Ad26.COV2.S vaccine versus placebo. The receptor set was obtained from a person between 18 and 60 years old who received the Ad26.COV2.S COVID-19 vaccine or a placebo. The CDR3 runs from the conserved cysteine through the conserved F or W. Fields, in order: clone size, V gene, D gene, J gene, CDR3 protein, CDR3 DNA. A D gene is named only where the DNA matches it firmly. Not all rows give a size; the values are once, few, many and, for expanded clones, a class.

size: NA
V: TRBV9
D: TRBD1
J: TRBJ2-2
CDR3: CASSKQGSNTGELFF
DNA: TGTGCCAGCAGCAAACAGGGGTCGAACACCGGGGAGCTGTTTTTT

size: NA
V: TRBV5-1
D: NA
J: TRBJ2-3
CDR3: CASSLLTATDTQYF
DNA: TGCGCCAGCAGCCTCCTGACTGCCACAGATACGCAGTATTTT

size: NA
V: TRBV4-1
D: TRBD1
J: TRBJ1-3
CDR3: CASSQFRDSISSGNTIYF
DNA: TGCGCCAGCAGCCAATTTAGGGACAGCATAAGCTCTGGAAACACCATATATTTT

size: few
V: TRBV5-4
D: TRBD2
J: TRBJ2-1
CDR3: CASSLASSGTYNEQFF
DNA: TGTGCCAGCAGCTTGGCTAGTAGCGGGACTTACAATGAGCAGTTCTTC

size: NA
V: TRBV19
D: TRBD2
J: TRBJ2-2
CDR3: CASSVASGAARGGELFF
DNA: TGTGCCAGTAGTGTGGCTAGCGGGGCGGCCAGGGGCGGGGAGCTGTTTTTT

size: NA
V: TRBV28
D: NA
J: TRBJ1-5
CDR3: CASAGVGGGQPQHF
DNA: TGTGCCAGCGCCGGGGTTGGCGGAGGGCAGCCCCAGCATTTT

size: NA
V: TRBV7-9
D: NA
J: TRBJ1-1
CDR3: CASSTGLTEAFF
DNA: TGTGCCAGCAGCACGGGTTTAACTGAAGCTTTCTTT

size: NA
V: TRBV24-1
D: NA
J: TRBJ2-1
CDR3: CATSDPGRPGPYNEQFF
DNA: TGTGCCACCAGTGACCCAGGTAGGCCAGGGCCCTACAATGAGCAGTTCTTC

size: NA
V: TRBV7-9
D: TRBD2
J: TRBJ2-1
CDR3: CASSPGTTYEQFF
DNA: TGTGCCAGCAGCCCCGGGACTACATATGAGCAGTTCTTC

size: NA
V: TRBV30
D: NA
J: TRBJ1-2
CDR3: CAWSSKGGSYTF
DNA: TGTGCCTGGAGTTCAAAGGGGGGGAGCTACACCTTC

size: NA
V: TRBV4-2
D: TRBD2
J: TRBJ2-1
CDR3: CASSQDRDLAGGPIEQFF
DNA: TGTGCCAGCAGCCAAGATCGTGACTTAGCGGGAGGGCCCATTGAGCAGTTCTTC

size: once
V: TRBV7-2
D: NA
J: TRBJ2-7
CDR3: CASSPDRRGPGEQYF
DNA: TGTGCCAGCAGCCCCGACAGGAGGGGCCCGGGGGAGCAGTACTTC

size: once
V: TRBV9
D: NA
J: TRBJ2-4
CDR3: CASSVEQGDIQYF
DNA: TGTGCCAGCAGCGTAGAACAGGGTGACATTCAGTACTTC

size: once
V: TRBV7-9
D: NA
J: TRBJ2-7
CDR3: CASSFEGEQYF
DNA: TGTGCCAGCAGCTTTGAGGGGGAGCAGTACTTC

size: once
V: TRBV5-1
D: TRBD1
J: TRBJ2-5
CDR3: CASSLGDRGETQYF
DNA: TGCGCCAGCAGCTTGGGGGACAGAGGAGAGACCCAGTACTTC

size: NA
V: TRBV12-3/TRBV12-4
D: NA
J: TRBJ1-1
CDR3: CASSRDLGAFF
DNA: TGTGCCAGCAGTAGAGACCTGGGAGCTTTCTTT

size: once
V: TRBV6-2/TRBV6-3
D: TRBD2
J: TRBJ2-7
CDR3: CASSDAGVGREQYF
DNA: TGTGCCAGCAGTGATGCGGGAGTAGGCCGCGAGCAGTACTTC

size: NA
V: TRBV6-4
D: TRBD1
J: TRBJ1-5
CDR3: CASSRQGGNQPQHF
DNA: TGTGCCAGCAGTCGACAGGGAGGCAATCAGCCCCAGCATTTT

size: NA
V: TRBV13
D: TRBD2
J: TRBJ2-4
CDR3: CASSLKFRASGKNIQYF
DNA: TGTGCCAGCAGCTTAAAATTTAGGGCTAGCGGGAAGAACATTCAGTACTTC

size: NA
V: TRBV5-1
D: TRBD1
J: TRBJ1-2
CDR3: CASSLPGQGSSGYTF
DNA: TGCGCCAGCAGCTTGCCGGGACAGGGAAGTAGCGGCTACACCTTC

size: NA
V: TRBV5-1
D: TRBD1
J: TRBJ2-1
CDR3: CASSLVGGDNEQFF
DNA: TGCGCCAGCAGCTTGGTAGGGGGCGACAATGAGCAGTTCTTC

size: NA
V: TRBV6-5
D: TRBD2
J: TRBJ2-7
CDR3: CASRGLAGVYEQYF
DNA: TGTGCCAGCAGGGGACTAGCGGGAGTCTACGAGCAGTACTTC

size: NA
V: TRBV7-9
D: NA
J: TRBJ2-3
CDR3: CASSSPDELRNTQYF
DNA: TGTGCCAGCAGCTCCCCGGACGAACTGCGGAATACGCAGTATTTT

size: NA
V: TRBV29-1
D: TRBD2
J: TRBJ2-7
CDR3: CSVFLAGEVYEQYF
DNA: TGCAGCGTGTTTCTAGCGGGAGAGGTGTACGAGCAGTACTTC

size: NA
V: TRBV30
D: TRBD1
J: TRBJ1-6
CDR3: CAWRGDRGNSPLHF
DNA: TGTGCCTGGAGGGGGGACAGGGGGAATTCACCCCTCCACTTT

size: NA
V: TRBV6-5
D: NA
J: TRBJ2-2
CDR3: CASSSVGVGELFF
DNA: TGTGCCAGCAGTTCCGTGGGAGTGGGGGAGCTGTTTTTT

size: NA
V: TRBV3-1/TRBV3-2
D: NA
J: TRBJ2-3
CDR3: CASSQGFSDTQYF
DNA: TGTGCCAGCAGCCAAGGGTTTTCAGATACGCAGTATTTT